This T cell receptor (beta chain) emerged from a study of T-cell memory formation after mild COVID-19. Regarding the study as a whole: Second-wave clones that peaked on day 37 lacked confirmed SARS-CoV-2 specificity. Later expanders leaned CD4+, whereas day 15 to 85 contracting clones were balanced CD4/CD8.

As regards this clonotype: The target antigen is unknown.

cDNA libraries for TCR alpha and TCR beta, carrying sample barcodes and UMIs, came from 5'RACE with constant-segment primers. TCRdb re-analysed the 5' RACE reads in MiXCR, keeping a single row per CDR3 protein. The sample lists about 440,000 distinct CDR3 sequences; around 19% were seen once. The CDR3 contains 15 residues. The V gene's germline CDR1 is DFQATT and CDR2 SNEGSKA (reference sequence). Trimming at V came to 5 bases and at J to 7 bases, leaving 5 bases not matched to a gene. The V and J genes are TRBV20-1 and TRBJ2-1, with TRBD2 matching 16 bases. This receptor was taken from an adult woman who had mild COVID-19 (a few samples of this study predate the infection). Cell type and time point are not known. The sample was PBMCs or a T cell subset sorted from them (not recorded which). The CDR3 is CSAGTSGRVNNEQFF. CDR3 coding DNA: TGCAGTGCTGGGACTAGCGGGAGGGTTAATAATGAGCAGTTCTTC.